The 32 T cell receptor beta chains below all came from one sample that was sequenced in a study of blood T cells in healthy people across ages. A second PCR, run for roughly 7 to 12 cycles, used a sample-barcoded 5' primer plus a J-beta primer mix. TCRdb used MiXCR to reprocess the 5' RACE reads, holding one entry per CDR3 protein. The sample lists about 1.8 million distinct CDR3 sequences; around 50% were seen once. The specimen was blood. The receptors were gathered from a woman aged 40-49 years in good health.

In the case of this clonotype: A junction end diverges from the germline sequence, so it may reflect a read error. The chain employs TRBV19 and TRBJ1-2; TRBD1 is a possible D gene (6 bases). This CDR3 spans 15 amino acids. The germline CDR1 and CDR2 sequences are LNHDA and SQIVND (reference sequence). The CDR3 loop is CTSSIGSGQPYGYTF. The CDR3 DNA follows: TGTACCAGTAGTATAGGGTCCGGACAGCCCTATGGCTACACCTTC.

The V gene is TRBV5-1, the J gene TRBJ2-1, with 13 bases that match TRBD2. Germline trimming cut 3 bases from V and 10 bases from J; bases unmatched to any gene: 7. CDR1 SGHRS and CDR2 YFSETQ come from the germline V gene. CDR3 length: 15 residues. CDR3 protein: CASSSTSGGAREQFF. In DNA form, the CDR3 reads TGCGCCAGCAGCTCAACTAGCGGGGGGGCCCGGGAGCAGTTCTTC.

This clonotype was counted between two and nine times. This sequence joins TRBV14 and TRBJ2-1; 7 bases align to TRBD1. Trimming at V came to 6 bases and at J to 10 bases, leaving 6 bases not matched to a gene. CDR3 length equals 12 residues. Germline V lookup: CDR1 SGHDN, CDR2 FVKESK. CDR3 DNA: TGTGCCAGCAGTACGACAGGGCACGAGCAGTTCTTC. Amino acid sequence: CASSTTGHEQFF.

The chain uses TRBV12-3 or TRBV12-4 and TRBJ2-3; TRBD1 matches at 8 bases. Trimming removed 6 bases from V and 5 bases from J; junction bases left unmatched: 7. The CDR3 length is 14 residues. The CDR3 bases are TGTGCCAGCAGGCGCCAGGGGGCAGGAGATACGCAGTATTTT. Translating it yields CASRRQGAGDTQYF.

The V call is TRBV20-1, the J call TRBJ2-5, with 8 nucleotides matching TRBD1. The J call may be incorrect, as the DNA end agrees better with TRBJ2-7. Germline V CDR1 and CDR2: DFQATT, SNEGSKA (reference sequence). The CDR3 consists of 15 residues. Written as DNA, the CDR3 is TGCAGTGCTAGAGATCCTGCCAGGGGGCCCTACGAGCAGTACTTC. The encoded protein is CSARDPARGPYEQYF.

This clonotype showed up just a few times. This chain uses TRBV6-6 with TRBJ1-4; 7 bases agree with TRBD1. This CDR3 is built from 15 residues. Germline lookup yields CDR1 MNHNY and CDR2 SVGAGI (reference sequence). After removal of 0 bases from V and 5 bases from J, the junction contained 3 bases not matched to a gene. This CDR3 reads CASSYSDRFNEKLFF. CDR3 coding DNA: TGTGCCAGCAGTTACTCGGACAGGTTCAATGAAAAACTGTTTTTT.

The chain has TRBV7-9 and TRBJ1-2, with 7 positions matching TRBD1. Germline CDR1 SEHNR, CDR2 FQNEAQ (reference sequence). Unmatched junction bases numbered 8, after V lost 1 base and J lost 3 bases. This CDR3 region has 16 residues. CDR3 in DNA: TGTGCCAGCAGCTTAGTGATCGGACAGGAGGACTATGGCTACACCTTC. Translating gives CASSLVIGQEDYGYTF.

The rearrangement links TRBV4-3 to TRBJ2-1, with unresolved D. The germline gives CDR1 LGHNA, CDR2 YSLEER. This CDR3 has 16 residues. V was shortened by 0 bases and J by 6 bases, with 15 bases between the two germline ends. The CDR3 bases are TGCGCCAGCAGCCAAGATGCAGGCAGCGTTGGCAATGAGCAGTTCTTC. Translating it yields CASSQDAGSVGNEQFF.

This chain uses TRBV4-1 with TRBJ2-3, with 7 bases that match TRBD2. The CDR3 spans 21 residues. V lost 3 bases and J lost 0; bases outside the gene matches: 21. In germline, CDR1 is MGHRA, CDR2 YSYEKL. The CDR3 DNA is TGCGCCAGCAGCCATCCCAGGGCCCAGCGGGACCCACATACTAGCACAGATACGCAGTATTTT. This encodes CASSHPRAQRDPHTSTDTQYF.

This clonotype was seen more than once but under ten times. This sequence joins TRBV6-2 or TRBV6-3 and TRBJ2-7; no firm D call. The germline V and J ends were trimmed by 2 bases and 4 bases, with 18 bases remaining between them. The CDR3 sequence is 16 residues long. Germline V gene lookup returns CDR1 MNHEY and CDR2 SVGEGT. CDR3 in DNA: TGTGCCAGCAGTTACGCCGGGCTGTCGTTCGGGTACGAGCAGTACTTC. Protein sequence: CASSYAGLSFGYEQYF.

The CDR3 DNA follows: TGTGCCAGCAGTTTATCTCGTATGCAGAATCTGGTGTTCTTC. Translated: CASSLSRMQNLVFF. The rearrangement links TRBV28 to TRBJ2-1; D is ambiguous. The CDR3 length is 14 residues. Germline CDR1 and CDR2: MDHEN and SYDVKM. The V and J ends lost 1 base and 15 bases respectively, with 19 bases between them.

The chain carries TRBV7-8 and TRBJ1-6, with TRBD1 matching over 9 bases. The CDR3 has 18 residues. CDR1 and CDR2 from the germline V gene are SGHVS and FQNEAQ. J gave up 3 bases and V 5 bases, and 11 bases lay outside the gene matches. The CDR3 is CASSPSTGTGFYNSPLHF. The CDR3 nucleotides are TGTGCCAGCAGCCCTAGTACCGGGACAGGGTTCTATAATTCACCCCTCCACTTT.

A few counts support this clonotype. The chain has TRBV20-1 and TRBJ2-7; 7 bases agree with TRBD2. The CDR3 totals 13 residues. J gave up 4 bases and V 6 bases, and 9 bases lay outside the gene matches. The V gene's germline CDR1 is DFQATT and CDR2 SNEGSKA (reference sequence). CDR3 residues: CSAPYWGGYEQYF. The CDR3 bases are TGCAGTGCACCCTACTGGGGGGGGTACGAGCAGTACTTC.

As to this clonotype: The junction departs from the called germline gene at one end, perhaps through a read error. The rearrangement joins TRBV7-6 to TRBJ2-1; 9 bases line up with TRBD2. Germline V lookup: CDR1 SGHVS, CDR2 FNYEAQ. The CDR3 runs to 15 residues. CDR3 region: CASSLGLAVTNGQFF. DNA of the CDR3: TGTGCCAGCAGCTTAGGACTAGCGGTTACCAATGGGCAGTTCTTC.

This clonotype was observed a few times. The CDR3 here is CASSFEGGPGYEQYF. The CDR3 nucleotides read TGTGCCAGCAGCTTCGAGGGGGGTCCCGGGTACGAGCAGTACTTC. The rearrangement joins TRBV7-6 to TRBJ2-7; D may match TRBD1 or TRBD2 (6 bases each). The germline CDR1 and CDR2 sequences are SGHVS and FNYEAQ. CDR3 size: 15 residues. The V end was cut by 3 bases, the J end by 4 bases, with 16 bases between.

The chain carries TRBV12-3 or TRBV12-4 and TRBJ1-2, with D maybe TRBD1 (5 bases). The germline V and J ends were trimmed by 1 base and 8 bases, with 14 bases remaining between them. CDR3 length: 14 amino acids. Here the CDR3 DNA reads TGTGCCAGCAGTTTAGAAGGGACCGCCCGGGGCTACACCTTC. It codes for CASSLEGTARGYTF.

The CDR3: CSAGLAGREQFF. In DNA, the CDR3 is TGCAGCGCCGGACTAGCGGGGAGGGAGCAGTTCTTC. J is TRBJ2-1 and V is TRBV29-1; 12 nucleotides agree with TRBD2. Germline CDR1 and CDR2: SQVTM and ANQGSEA. J gave up 10 bases and V 7 bases, and 5 bases lay outside the gene matches. The CDR3 is 12 amino acids.

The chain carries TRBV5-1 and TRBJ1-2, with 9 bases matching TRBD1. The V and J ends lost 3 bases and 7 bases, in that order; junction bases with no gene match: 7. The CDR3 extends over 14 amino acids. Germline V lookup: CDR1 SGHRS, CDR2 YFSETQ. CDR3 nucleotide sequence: TGCGCCAGCAGCTCCCAAACAGGGGGCCTTGGCTACACCTTC. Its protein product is CASSSQTGGLGYTF.

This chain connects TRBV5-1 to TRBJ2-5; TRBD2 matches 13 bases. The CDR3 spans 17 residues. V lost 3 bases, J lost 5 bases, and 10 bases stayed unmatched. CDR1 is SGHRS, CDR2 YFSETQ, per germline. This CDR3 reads CASSSSGLAGSKETQYF. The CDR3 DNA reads TGCGCCAGCAGCTCCTCGGGACTAGCGGGGTCGAAGGAGACCCAGTACTTC.

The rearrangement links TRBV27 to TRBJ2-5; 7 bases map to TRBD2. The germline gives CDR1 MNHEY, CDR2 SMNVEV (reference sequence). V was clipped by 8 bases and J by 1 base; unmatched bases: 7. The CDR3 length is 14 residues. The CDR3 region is CASQASGIQETQYF. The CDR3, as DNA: TGTGCCAGCCAGGCTAGCGGAATCCAAGAGACCCAGTACTTC.

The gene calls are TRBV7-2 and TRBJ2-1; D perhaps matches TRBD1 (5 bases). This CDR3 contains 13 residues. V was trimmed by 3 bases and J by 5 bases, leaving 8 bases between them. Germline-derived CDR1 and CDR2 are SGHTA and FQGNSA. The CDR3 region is CASSFDRNNEQFF. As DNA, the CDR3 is TGTGCCAGCAGCTTTGACAGAAACAATGAGCAGTTCTTC.

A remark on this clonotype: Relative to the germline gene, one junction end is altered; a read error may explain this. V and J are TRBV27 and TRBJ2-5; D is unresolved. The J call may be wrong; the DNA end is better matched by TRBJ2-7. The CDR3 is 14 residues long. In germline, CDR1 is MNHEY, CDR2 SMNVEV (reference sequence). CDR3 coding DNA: TGTGCCAGCAGATTATCCGGCTCGCGCAACGAGCAGTACTTC. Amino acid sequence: CASRLSGSRNEQYF.

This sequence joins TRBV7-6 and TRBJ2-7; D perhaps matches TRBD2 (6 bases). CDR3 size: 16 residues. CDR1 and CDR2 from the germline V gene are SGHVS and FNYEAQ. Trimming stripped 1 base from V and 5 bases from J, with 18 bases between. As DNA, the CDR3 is TGTGCCAGCAGCTTAGTTGGAGGGACCGTAACCCACGAGCAGTACTTC. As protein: CASSLVGGTVTHEQYF.

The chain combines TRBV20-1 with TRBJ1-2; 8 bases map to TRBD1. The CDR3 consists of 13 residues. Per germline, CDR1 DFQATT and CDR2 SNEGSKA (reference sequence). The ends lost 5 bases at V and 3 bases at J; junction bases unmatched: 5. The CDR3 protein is CSAFDRGDYGYTF. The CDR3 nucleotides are TGCAGTGCTTTCGACAGGGGAGACTATGGCTACACCTTC.

CDR3 nucleotides: TGTGCCAGCAGTGGCGGGAGCCTCTACGAGCAGTACTTC. This sequence encodes CASSGGSLYEQYF. The rearrangement uses TRBV27 and TRBJ2-4; 7 bases are shared with TRBD2. The J call may be faulty, since TRBJ2-7 better matches the DNA end. CDR1 is MNHEY and CDR2 is SMNVEV in the germline V gene (reference sequence). The CDR3 extends over 13 amino acids.

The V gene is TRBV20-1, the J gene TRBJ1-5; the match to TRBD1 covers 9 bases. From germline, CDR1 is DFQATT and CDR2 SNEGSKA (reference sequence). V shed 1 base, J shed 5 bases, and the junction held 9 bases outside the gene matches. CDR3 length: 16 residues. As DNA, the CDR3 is TGCAGTGCTAGAGTACCTGGGACAGGGTTTCATCAGCCCCAGCATTTT. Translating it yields CSARVPGTGFHQPQHF.

The CDR3 coding sequence is TGTGCCAGCAGTAAGGACAGGGCCGACTATGGCTACACCTTC. It encodes CASSKDRADYGYTF. The genes are TRBV6-6 and TRBJ1-2, with 8 bases aligning to TRBD1. Germline CDR1 MNHNY, CDR2 SVGAGI (reference sequence). The CDR3 length is 14 residues. Trimming at V came to 5 bases and at J to 3 bases, leaving 5 bases not matched to a gene.

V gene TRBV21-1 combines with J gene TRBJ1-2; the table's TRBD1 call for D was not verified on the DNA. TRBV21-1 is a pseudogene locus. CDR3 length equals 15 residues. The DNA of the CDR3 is TGTGCCAGCAGCGGGGGTGGTCCATCTAACTATGGCTACACCTTC. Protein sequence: CASSGGGPSNYGYTF.

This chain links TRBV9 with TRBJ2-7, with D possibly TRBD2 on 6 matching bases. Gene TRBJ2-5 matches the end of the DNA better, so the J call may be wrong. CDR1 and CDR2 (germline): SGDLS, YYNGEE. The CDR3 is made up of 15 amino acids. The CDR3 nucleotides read TGTGCCAGCAGCGTAGCTGGGATGGCCGGGGGGACCCAGTACTTC. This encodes CASSVAGMAGGTQYF.

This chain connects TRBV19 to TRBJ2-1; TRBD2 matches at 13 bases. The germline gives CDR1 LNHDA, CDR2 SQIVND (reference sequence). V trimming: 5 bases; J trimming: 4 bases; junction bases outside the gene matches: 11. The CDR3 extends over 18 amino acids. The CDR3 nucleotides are TGTGCCAGTAGTTCGACTAGCGGGGGGTATACTATATACAATGAGCAGTTCTTC. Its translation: CASSSTSGGYTIYNEQFF.

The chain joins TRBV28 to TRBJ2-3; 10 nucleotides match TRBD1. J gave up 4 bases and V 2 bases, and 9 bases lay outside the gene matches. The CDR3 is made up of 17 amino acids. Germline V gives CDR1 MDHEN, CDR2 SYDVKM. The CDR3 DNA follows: TGTGCCAGCAGTTTAGTTGGGACAGGGGATGGAGCAGATACGCAGTATTTT. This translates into CASSLVGTGDGADTQYF.

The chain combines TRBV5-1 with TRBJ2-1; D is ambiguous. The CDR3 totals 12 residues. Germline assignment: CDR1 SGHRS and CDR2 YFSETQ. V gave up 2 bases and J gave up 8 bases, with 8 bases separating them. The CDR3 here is CASSLAFHEQFF. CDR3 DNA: TGCGCCAGCAGCTTAGCTTTTCATGAGCAGTTCTTC.